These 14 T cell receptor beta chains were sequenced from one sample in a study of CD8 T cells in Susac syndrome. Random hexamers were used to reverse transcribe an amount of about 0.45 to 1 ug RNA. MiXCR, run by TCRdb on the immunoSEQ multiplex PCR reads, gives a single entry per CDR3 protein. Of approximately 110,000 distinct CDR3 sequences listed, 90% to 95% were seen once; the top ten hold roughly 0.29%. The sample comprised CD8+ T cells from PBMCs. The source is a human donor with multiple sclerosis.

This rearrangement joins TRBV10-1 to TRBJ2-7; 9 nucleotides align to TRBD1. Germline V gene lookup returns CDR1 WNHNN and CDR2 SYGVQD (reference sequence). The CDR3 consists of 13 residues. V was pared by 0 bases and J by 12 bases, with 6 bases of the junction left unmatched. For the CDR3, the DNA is TGCGCCAGCAGTGAGTCAATCACAGGGGGCCGGTACTTC. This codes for CASSESITGGRYF.

Here the CDR3 reads CATNLRGASNSPLHF. For the CDR3, the DNA is TGTGCCACGAACCTCCGGGGGGCCAGTAATTCACCCCTCCACTTT. The chain employs TRBV15 and TRBJ1-6, with D possibly matching TRBD1 (6 bases). The ends were cut back, 9 bases at V and 6 bases at J, with 18 bases in the middle. CDR3 length: 15 amino acids. Germline-derived CDR1 and CDR2 are LNHNV and YYDKDF (reference sequence).

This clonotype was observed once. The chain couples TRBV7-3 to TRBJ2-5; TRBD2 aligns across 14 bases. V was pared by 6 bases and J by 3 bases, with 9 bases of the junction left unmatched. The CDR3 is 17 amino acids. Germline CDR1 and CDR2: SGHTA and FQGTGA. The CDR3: CASRLGLAGVREETQYF. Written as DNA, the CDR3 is TGTGCCAGCAGACTGGGACTAGCGGGAGTACGGGAAGAGACCCAGTACTTC.

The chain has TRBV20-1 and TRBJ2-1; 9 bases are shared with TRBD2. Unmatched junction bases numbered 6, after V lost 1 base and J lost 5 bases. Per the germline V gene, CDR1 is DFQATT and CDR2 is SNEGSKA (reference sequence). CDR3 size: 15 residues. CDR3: CSARAPGLANNEQFF. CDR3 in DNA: TGCAGTGCTAGAGCCCCGGGACTAGCCAACAATGAGCAGTTCTTC.

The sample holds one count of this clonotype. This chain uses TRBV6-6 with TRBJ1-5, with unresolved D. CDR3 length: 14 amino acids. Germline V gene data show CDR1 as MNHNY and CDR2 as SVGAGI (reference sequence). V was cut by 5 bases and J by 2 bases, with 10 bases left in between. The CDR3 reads CASSRKGGNQPQHF. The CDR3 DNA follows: TGTGCCAGCAGTCGTAAGGGTGGCAATCAGCCCCAGCATTTT.

The CDR3: CATGMETVRSYNEQFF. In nucleotides, the CDR3 is TGTGCCACCGGGATGGAGACAGTGCGCTCCTACAATGAGCAGTTCTTC. The chain combines TRBV10-3 with TRBJ2-1; D might be TRBD1 or TRBD2, each matching 5 bases. V was clipped by 10 bases and J by 0 bases, with 19 bases between them. CDR1 and CDR2 (germline): ENHRY, SYGVKD. The CDR3 extends over 16 amino acids.

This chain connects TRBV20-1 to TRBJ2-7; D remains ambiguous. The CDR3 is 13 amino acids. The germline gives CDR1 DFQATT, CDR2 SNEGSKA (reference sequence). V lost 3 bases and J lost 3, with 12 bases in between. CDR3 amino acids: CSARPPHSYEQYF. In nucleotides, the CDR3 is TGCAGTGCTAGGCCCCCGCACAGCTACGAGCAGTACTTC.

The CDR3 spells CASSHPPENSNQPQHF. CDR3 DNA sequence: TGCGCCAGCAGCCATCCCCCGGAAAATAGCAATCAGCCCCAGCATTTT. V and J are TRBV4-1 and TRBJ1-5; no clear D. CDR3 length equals 16 residues. V shed 3 bases and J shed 0 bases, with 12 bases lying between them. CDR1 and CDR2 (germline): MGHRA, YSYEKL.

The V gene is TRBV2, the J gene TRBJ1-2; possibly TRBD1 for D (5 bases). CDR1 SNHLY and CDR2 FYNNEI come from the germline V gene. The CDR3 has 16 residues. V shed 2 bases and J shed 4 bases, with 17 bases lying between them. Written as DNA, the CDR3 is TGTGCCAGCAGTGAATTTCGCACCGGGGGGATCTATGGCTACACCTTC. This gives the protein CASSEFRTGGIYGYTF.

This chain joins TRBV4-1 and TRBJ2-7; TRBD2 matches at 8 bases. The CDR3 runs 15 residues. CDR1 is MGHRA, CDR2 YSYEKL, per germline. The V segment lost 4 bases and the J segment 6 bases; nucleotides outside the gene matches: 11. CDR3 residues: CASSPRAGEGREQYV. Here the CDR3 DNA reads TGCGCCAGCAGCCCCCGAGCGGGAGAGGGGCGCGAGCAGTACGTC.

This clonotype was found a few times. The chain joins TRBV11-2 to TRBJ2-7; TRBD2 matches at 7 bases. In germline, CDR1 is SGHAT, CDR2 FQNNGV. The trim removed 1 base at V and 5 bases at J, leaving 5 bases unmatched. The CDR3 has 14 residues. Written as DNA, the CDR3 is TGTGCCAGCAGCTTAGGGGGAGGGCAAGACGAGCAGTACGTC. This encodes CASSLGGGQDEQYV.

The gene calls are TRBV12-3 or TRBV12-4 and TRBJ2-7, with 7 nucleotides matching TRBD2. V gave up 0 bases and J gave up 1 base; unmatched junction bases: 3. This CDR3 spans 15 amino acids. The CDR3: CASSLAPSGSYEQYF. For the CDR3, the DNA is TGTGCCAGCAGTTTAGCCCCTAGCGGATCCTACGAGCAGTACTTC.

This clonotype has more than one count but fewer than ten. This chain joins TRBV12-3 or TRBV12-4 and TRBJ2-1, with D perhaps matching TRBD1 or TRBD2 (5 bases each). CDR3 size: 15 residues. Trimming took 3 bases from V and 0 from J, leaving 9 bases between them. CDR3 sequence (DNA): TGTGCCAGCAGTTTGGGACGGAGCTCCTACAATGAGCAGTTCTTC. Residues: CASSLGRSSYNEQFF.

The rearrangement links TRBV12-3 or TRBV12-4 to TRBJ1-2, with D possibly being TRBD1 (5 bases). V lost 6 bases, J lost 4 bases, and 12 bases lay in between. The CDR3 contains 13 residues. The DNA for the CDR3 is TGTGCCAGCAGAGTCCAGGGACCCTATGGCTACACCTTC. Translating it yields CASRVQGPYGYTF.